This TCR beta chain appears in the sequencing data of a study of CD8 T cells in Susac syndrome. On this clonotype: The junction and the germline gene differ at one end; a read error may be behind it.

After extraction with the RNeasy kit, about 0.5 to 1 ug of the RNA was reverse transcribed using random hexamers. The method of amplification for TCR beta CDR3 was immunoSEQ multiplex PCR, covering 54 Vbeta and 13 Jbeta. Via MiXCR, TCRdb re-called the immunoSEQ multiplex PCR reads, giving one row per CDR3 protein. This sample has a few hundred thousand distinct CDR3 sequences; 70% to 90% occur once, and the top ten carry approximately 0.11%. Per germline, CDR1 SGHRS and CDR2 YFSETQ. This CDR3 spans 15 amino acids. TEMRA cells were FACS-enriched, unlike CD8+ and CD4+ T cells, which were negatively isolated.

The chain combines TRBV5-1 with TRBJ2-1; the match to TRBD2 covers 7 bases. What was sequenced was CD8+ T cells from PBMCs. The source of this sequence is a human donor with multiple sclerosis. CDR3 protein: CASSPAGSSYNEQFF. CDR3 sequence (DNA): TGTGCCAGTTCGCCAGCGGGGAGCTCCTACAATGAGCAGTTCTTC. The full variable domain, its missing parts supplied by reference TRBV5-1 and TRBJ2-1, is KAGVTQTPRYLIKTRGQQVTLSCSPISGHRSVSWYQQTPGQGLQFLFEYFSETQRNKGNFPGRFSGRQFSNSRSEMNVSTLELGDSALYLCASSPAGSSYNEQFFGPGTRLTVL.